The entry that follows covers one T cell receptor beta chain sequence. This sample is drawn from a study of blood T cell repertoires in COVID-19. The germline CDR1 and CDR2 sequences are MNHEY and SVGAGI. The CDR3 contains 14 residues. V was pared by 7 bases and J by 0 bases, with 4 bases of the junction left unmatched. In the study's own analysis: How many nucleated cells were present was estimated from reference gene primer amplification. Produced via immunoSEQ multiplex PCR; TCRdb's table is partial and in-frame only. V, J and clone size are taken as reported in that table, and D and trimming were inferred from the DNA itself. The profile shows 65,000 to 75,000 clones, approximately 83% of them singletons.

The sequence was collected from a man older than 75 with acute or convalescent COVID-19. Sequenced material: peripheral blood. The chain combines TRBV6-5 with TRBJ2-3; 7 bases agree with TRBD2. CDR3 residues: CASTRERSTDTQYF. CDR3 sequence (DNA): TGTGCCAGCACGCGGGAGCGCAGCACAGATACGCAGTATTTT.